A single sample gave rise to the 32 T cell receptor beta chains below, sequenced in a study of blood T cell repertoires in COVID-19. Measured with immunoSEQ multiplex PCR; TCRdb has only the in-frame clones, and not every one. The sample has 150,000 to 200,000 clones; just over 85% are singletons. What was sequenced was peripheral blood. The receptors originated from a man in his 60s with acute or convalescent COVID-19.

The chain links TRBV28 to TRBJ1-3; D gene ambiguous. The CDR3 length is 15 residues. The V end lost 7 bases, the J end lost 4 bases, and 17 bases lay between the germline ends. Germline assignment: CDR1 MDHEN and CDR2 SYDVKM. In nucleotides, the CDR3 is TGTGCCAGCATCAACCCGGCGGTCGGAGGAAACACCATATATTTT. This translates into CASINPAVGGNTIYF.

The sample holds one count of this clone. CDR3 loop: CASSQEGTGVGEQFF. The DNA of the CDR3 is TGCGCCAGCAGCCAAGAGGGTACCGGGGTGGGAGAGCAGTTCTTC. This sequence joins TRBV4-1 and TRBJ2-1; D perhaps matches TRBD2 (5 bases). Trimming stripped 0 bases from V and 10 bases from J, with 16 bases between. Germline assignment: CDR1 MGHRA and CDR2 YSYEKL. This CDR3 is built from 15 residues.

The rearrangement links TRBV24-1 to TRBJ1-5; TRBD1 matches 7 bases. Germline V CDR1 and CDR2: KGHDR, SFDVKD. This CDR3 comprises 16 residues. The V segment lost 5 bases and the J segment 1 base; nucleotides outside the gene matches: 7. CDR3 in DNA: TGTGCCACCAGTGCATCGACAGGGACAAGCAATCAGCCCCAGCATTTT. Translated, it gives CATSASTGTSNQPQHF.

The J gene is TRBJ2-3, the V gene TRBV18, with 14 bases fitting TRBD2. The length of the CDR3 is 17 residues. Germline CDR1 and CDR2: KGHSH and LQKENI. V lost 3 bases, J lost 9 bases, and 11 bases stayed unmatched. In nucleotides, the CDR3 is TGTGCCAGCTCACCTTCCGGGACTAGCGGGAGTATGAGGACGCAGTATTTT. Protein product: CASSPSGTSGSMRTQYF.

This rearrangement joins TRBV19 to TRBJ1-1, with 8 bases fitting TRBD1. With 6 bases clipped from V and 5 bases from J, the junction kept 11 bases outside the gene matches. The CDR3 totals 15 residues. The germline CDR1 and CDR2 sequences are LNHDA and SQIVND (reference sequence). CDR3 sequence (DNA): TGTGCCAGTAGCGGCTTAGGACAGGGCTGGACTGAAGCTTTCTTT. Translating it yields CASSGLGQGWTEAFF.

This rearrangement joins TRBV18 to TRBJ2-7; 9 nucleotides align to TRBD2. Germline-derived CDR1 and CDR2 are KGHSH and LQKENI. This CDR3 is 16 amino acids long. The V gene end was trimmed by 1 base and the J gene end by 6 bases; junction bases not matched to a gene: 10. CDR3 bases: TGTGCCAGCTCACCACGAGCGGGAGGCTCTGTGGGCGAGCAGTACTTC. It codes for CASSPRAGGSVGEQYF.

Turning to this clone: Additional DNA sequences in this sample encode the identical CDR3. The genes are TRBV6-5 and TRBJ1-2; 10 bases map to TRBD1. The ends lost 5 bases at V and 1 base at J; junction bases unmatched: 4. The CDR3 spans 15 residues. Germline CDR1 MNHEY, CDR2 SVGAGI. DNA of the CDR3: TGTGCCAGCAGTAGCCGGGACAGGGGTAACTATGGCTACACCTTC. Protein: CASSSRDRGNYGYTF.

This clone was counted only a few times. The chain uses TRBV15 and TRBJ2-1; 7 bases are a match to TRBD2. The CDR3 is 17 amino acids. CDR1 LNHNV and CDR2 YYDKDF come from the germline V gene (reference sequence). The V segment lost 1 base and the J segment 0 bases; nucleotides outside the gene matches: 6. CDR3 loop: CATSRGGGSISYNEQFF. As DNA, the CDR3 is TGTGCCACCAGCAGAGGGGGCGGGAGTATCTCCTACAATGAGCAGTTCTTC.

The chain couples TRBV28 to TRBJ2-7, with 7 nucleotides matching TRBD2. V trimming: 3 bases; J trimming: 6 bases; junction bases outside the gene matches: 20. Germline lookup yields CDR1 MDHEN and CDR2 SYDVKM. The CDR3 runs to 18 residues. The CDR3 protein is CASSFVASGRVGASEQYF. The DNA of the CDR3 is TGTGCCAGCAGTTTTGTGGCTAGCGGCCGGGTTGGCGCGAGCGAGCAGTACTTC.

The CDR3 DNA reads TGTGCCAGCACCATTCCGGGACTAGCGGAATACAATGAGCAGTTCTTC. The encoded protein is CASTIPGLAEYNEQFF. The V call is TRBV27, the J call TRBJ2-1, with 11 bases fitting TRBD2. The germline V gene has CDR1 MNHEY and CDR2 SMNVEV (reference sequence). The CDR3 extends over 16 amino acids. Trimming took 7 bases from V and 4 from J; bases not matched to a gene: 9.

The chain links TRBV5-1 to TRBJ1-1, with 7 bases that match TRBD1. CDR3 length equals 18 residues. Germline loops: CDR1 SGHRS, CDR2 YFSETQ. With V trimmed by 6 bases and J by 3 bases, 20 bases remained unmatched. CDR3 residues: CASKRGQGVIISDTEAFF. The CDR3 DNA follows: TGCGCCAGCAAACGAGGGCAGGGGGTAATAATATCGGACACTGAAGCTTTCTTT.

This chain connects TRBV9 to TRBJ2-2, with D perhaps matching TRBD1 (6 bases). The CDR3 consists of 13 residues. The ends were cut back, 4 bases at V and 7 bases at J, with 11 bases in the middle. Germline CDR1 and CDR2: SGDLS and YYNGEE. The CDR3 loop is CASSIRTVGELFF. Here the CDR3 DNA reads TGTGCCAGCAGCATCCGGACAGTCGGGGAGCTGTTTTTT.

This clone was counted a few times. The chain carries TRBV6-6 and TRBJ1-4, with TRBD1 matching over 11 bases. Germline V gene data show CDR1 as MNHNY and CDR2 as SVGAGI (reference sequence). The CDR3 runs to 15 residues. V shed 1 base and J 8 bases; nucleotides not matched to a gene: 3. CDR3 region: CASSYLGQGDEKLFF. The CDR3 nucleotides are TGTGCCAGCAGTTACTTGGGACAGGGGGACGAAAAACTGTTTTTT.

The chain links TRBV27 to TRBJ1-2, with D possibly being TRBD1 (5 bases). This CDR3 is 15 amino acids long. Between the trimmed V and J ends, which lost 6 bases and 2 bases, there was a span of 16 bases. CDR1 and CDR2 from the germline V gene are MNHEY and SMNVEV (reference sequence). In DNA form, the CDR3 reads TGTGCCAGCAGACCCCGGGGGGGAGAGAACTATGGCTACACCTTC. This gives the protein CASRPRGGENYGYTF.

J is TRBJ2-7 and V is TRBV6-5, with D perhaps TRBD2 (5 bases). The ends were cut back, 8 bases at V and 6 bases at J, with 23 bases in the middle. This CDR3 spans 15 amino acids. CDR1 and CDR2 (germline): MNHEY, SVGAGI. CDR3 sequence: CASSRQGLFPREQYF. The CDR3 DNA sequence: TGTGCCAGCTCTCGCCAAGGACTTTTCCCCCGCGAGCAGTACTTC.

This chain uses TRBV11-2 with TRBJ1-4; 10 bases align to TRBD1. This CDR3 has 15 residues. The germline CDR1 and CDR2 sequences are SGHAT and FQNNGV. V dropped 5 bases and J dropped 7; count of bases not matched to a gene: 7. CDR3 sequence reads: CASSPGQGFREKLFF. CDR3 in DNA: TGTGCCAGCAGCCCGGGACAGGGGTTCCGTGAAAAACTGTTTTTT.

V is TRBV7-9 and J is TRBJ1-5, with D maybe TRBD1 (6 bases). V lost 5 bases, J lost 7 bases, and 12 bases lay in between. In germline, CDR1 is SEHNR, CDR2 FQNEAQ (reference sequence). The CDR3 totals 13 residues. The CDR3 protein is CASSPMGAQPQHF. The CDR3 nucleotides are TGTGCCAGCAGCCCTATGGGGGCCCAGCCCCAGCATTTT.

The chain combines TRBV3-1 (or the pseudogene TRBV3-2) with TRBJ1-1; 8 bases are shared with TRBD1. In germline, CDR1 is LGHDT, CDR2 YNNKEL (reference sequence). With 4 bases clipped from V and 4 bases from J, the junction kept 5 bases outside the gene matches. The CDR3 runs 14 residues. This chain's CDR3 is CASSPVTGGTEAFF. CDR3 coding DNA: TGTGCCAGCAGCCCCGTAACAGGGGGCACTGAAGCTTTCTTT.

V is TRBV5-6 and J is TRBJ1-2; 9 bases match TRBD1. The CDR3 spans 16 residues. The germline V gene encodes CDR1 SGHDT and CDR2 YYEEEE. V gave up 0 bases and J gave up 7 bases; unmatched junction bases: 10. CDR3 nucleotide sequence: TGTGCCAGCAGCTTGGGATTAAGGACAGGGGTTTTTGGCTACACCTTC. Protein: CASSLGLRTGVFGYTF.

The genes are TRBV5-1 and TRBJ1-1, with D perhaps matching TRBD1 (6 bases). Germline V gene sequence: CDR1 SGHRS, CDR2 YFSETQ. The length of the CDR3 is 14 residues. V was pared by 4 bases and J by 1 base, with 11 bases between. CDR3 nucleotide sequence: TGCGCCAGCAGCCACCTGACAGGGAACACTGAAGCTTTCTTT. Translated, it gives CASSHLTGNTEAFF.

CDR3 DNA sequence: TGTGCCAGCAGTTTACAGGGCGCCGCTGAAGCTTTCTTT. This translates into CASSLQGAAEAFF. This chain connects TRBV27 to TRBJ1-1; TRBD1 might be the D (5 bases). V gave up 2 bases and J gave up 6 bases, with 10 bases separating them. The length of the CDR3 is 13 residues. Germline loops: CDR1 MNHEY, CDR2 SMNVEV (reference sequence).

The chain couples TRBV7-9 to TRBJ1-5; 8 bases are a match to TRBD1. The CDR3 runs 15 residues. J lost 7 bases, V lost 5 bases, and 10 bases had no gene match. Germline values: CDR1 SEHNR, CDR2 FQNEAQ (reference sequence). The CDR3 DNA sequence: TGTGCCAGCAGCGGGACCGACAGGGGTGGACAGCCCCAGCATTTT. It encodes CASSGTDRGGQPQHF.

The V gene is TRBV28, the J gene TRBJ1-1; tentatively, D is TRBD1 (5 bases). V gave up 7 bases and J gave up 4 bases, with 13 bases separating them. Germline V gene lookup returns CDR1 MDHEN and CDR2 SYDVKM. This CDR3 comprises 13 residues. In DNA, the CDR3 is TGTGCCAGCACCGAACAGGCACCCACTGAAGCTTTCTTT. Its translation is CASTEQAPTEAFF. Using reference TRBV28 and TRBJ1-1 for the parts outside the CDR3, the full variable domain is DVKVTQSSRYLVKRTGEKVFLECVQDMDHENMFWYRQDPGLGLRLIYFSYDVKMKEKGDIPEGYSVSREKKERFSLILESASTNQTSMYLCASTEQAPTEAFFGQGTRLTVV.

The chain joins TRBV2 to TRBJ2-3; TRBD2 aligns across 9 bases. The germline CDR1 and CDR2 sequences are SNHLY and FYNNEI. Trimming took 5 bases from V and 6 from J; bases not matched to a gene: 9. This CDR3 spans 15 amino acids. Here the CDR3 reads CASSPQAGGPDTQYF. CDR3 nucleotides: TGTGCCAGCAGTCCTCAAGCGGGGGGCCCCGATACGCAGTATTTT.

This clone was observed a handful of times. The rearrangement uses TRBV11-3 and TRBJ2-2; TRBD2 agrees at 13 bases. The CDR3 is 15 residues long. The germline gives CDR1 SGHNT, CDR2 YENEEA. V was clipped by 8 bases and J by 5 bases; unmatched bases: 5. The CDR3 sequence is CASGTSGMGTGELFF. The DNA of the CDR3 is TGTGCCAGCGGGACTAGCGGGATGGGAACCGGGGAGCTGTTTTTT.

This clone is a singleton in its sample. CDR3 region: CASTKRETQYF. In nucleotides, the CDR3 is TGTGCCAGCACCAAGAGGGAGACCCAGTACTTC. The V gene is TRBV5-5, the J gene TRBJ2-5; D call uncertain. Deletions cut 6 bases from V and 5 bases from J, with 8 bases between. The CDR3 contains 11 residues. Germline-derived CDR1 and CDR2 are SGHKS and YYEKEE (reference sequence).

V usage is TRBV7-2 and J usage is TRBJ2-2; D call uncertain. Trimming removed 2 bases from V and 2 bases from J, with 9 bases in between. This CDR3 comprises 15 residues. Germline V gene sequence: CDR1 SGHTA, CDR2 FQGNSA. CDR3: CASSLTNYNTGELFF. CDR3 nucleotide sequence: TGTGCCAGCAGCTTAACAAACTATAACACCGGGGAGCTGTTTTTT.

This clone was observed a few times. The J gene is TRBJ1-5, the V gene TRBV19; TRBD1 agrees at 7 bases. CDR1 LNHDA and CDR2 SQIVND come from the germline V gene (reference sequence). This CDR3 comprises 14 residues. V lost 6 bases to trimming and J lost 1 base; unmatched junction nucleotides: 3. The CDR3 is CASSSDRSNQPQHF. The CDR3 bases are TGTGCCAGTAGCTCGGACAGGAGCAATCAGCCCCAGCATTTT.

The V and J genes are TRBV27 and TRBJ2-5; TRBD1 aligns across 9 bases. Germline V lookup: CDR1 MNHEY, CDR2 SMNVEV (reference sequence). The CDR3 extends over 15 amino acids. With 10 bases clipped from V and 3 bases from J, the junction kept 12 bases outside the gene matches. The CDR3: CATRGSGQGKETQYF. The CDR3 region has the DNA TGTGCCACCCGGGGGTCGGGACAGGGAAAAGAGACCCAGTACTTC.

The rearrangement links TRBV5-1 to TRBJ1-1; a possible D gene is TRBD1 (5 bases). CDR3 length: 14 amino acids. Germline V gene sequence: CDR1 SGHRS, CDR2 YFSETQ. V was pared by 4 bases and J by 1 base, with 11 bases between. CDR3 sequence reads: CASSEQVSNTEAFF. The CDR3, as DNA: TGCGCCAGCAGCGAACAGGTATCGAACACTGAAGCTTTCTTT.

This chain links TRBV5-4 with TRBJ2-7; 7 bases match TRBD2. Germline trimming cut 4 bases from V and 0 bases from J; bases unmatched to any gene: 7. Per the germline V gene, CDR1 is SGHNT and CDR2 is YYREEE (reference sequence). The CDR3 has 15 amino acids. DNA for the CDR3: TGTGCCAGCAGCGACGCCGGGACTATCTCCTACGAGCAGTACTTC. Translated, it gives CASSDAGTISYEQYF. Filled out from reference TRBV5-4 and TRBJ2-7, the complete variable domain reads ETGVTQSPTHLIKTRGQQVTLRCSSQSGHNTVSWYQQALGQGPQFIFQYYREEENGRGNFPPRFSGLQFPNYSSELNVNALELDDSALYLCASSDAGTISYEQYFGPGTRLTVT.

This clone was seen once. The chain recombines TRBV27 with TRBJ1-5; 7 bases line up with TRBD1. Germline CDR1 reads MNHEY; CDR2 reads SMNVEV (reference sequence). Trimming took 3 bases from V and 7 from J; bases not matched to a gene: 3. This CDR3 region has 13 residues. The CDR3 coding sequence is TGTGCCAGCAGTTTGGAGACAGGGCAGCCCCAGCATTTT. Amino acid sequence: CASSLETGQPQHF.